A single sample is the source of the 23 T cell receptor beta chains below, sequenced in a study of blood T cells in healthy people across ages (dated by TCRdb to the mid-2010s). Library preparation was by 5' RACE. The sequencer listed for this sample is Illumina HiSeq 2500. A second 7 to 11 cycle PCR used a sample-barcoded 5' primer and a J-beta primer mix. Through fastp at Q25 and MiXCR, TCRdb rebuilt clones from the public reads, retaining in-frame beta chains. Records with the same CDR3 protein are collapsed into one entry carrying the most frequent genes and DNA. The sample yields some 930,000 distinct CDR3 sequences; 25% to 30% were counted once. The ten largest clonotypes hold about 9.4% of the sample. This sample also appeared in a second study, on T cells of mothers and their children.

The specimen sequenced was blood. The receptors shown here come from a woman aged 40 to 50 in good health.

The V call is TRBV13, the J call TRBJ2-5; possibly TRBD2 for D (5 bases). Looked up from germline, CDR1 is PRHDT and CDR2 is FYEKMQ (reference sequence). This CDR3 contains 16 residues. The ends were cut back, 2 bases at V and 2 bases at J, with 15 bases in the middle. The CDR3 DNA reads TGTGCCAGCAGCTTACGCCAGCGGAGACTTCAAGAGACCCAGTACTTC. It yields the protein CASSLRQRRLQETQYF.

Many counts were recorded for this clonotype. The J gene is TRBJ2-7, the V gene TRBV15, with D perhaps assigned TRBD1 or TRBD2 (5 bases each). Germline V gene data show CDR1 as LNHNV and CDR2 as YYDKDF (reference sequence). The V and J ends lost 1 base and 3 bases respectively, with 13 bases between them. The CDR3 contains 15 residues. CDR3 amino acids: CATSRGGTRSYEQYF. CDR3 sequence (DNA): TGTGCCACCAGCAGAGGGGGGACCCGAAGCTACGAGCAGTACTTC.

The chain carries TRBV18 and TRBJ2-1, with D possibly called TRBD1 or TRBD2 (5 bases each). The CDR3 contains 13 residues. Trimming took 2 bases from V and 8 from J, leaving 10 bases between them. Germline V gene lookup returns CDR1 KGHSH and CDR2 LQKENI. The CDR3 DNA sequence: TGTGCCAGCTCACCAGGAGTGGGGGATGAGCAGTTCTTC. Translated, it gives CASSPGVGDEQFF.

This clonotype came up a few times. This chain joins TRBV20-1 and TRBJ1-5; TRBD1 matches at 7 bases. Germline lookup yields CDR1 DFQATT and CDR2 SNEGSKA (reference sequence). Losses at the gene ends were 4 bases for V and 7 bases for J; bases not matched to a gene: 7. The CDR3 totals 13 residues. The CDR3 spells CSAIDRVWQPQHF. DNA for the CDR3: TGCAGTGCTATCGACAGGGTTTGGCAGCCCCAGCATTTT.

This clonotype occurred many times. The chain couples TRBV7-8 to TRBJ2-5, with TRBD1 identical over 8 bases. The CDR3 is made up of 15 amino acids. CDR1 and CDR2 (germline): SGHVS, FQNEAQ. The junction had 12 bases not matched to a gene; V was cut back by 5 bases and J by 7 bases. CDR3 residues: CASSERRGRPWTQYF. The CDR3 nucleotides are TGTGCCAGCAGCGAGCGCAGGGGGCGGCCATGGACCCAGTACTTC.

This clonotype showed up many times. The DNA of the CDR3 is TGTGCCAGCAGCGCCCCTTTACAGGGTATTAACACTGAAGCTTTCTTT. Its protein is CASSAPLQGINTEAFF. The chain has TRBV9 and TRBJ1-1; D perhaps matches TRBD1 (6 bases). V lost 3 bases and J lost 2, with 17 bases in between. The CDR3 has 16 amino acids. Germline lookup yields CDR1 SGDLS and CDR2 YYNGEE.

V is TRBV28 and J is TRBJ2-7; D might be TRBD1 (6 bases). Germline CDR1 reads MDHEN; CDR2 reads SYDVKM. The V end lost 10 bases, the J end lost 3 bases, and 16 bases lay between the germline ends. The CDR3 is 13 amino acids. CDR3 region: CATTRTDLYEQYF. The DNA of the CDR3 is TGTGCCACCACCCGGACAGACCTCTACGAGCAGTACTTC.

The chain is built from TRBV7-2 and TRBJ2-5; D is possibly TRBD1 (6 bases). Germline V gives CDR1 SGHTA, CDR2 FQGNSA. This CDR3 is 13 amino acids long. Trimming took 5 bases from V and 5 from J, leaving 12 bases between them. The CDR3 DNA is TGTGCCAGCAGCCCCGGGACAACGGAGACCCAGTACTTC. Encoded protein: CASSPGTTETQYF.

This clonotype turned up a few times. The chain couples TRBV28 to TRBJ2-4, with 11 bases identical to TRBD2. The CDR3 extends over 16 amino acids. Germline-derived CDR1 and CDR2 are MDHEN and SYDVKM. V shed 3 bases and J 6 bases; nucleotides not matched to a gene: 7. CDR3 loop: CASSFLLAGEGNIQYF. CDR3 coding DNA: TGTGCCAGCAGTTTTTTACTAGCGGGGGAGGGAAACATTCAGTACTTC.

This clonotype turned up a few times. This sequence joins TRBV6-9 and TRBJ2-1; 8 bases are shared with TRBD2. CDR1 and CDR2 (germline): MNHGY, SVAAGI. The length of the CDR3 is 17 residues. J gave up 0 bases and V 3 bases, and 7 bases lay outside the gene matches. CDR3 sequence (DNA): TGTGCCAGCAGTTACTCCGGGGGGGCCAGCTCCTACAATGAGCAGTTCTTC. Translated, it gives CASSYSGGASSYNEQFF.

V gene TRBV28 combines with J gene TRBJ1-2; D unclear. V was pared by 6 bases and J by 8 bases, with 31 bases between. Germline V gene sequence: CDR1 MDHEN, CDR2 SYDVKM. CDR3 length: 18 amino acids. CDR3 loop: CASSSKIGVPALADGYTF. The CDR3 DNA reads as TGTGCCAGCAGCTCAAAGATCGGGGTCCCAGCCCTTGCTGACGGCTACACCTTC.

This clonotype appeared once. The chain couples TRBV5-1 to TRBJ2-3, with D uncertain. Germline CDR1 is SGHRS and CDR2 is YFSETQ. With 1 base removed from V and 1 base from J, the gap between germline ends came to 13 bases. This CDR3 is 16 amino acids long. The CDR3 loop reads CASSLPSGLGTDTQYF. In DNA form, the CDR3 reads TGCGCCAGCAGCTTGCCTTCCGGGCTTGGCACAGATACGCAGTATTTT.

In this sample, this clonotype turned up many times. The rearrangement joins TRBV4-1 to TRBJ1-1, with TRBD1 matching 7 bases. The V and J ends lost 5 bases and 1 base, in that order; junction bases with no gene match: 7. This CDR3 is 15 amino acids long. Germline-derived CDR1 and CDR2 are MGHRA and YSYEKL. CDR3 residues: CASSIPGQTNTEAFF. CDR3 sequence (DNA): TGCGCCAGCAGCATACCGGGACAGACGAACACTGAAGCTTTCTTT.

There are a few counts of this clonotype. The chain combines TRBV18 with TRBJ2-3; unclear D gene. Per germline, CDR1 KGHSH and CDR2 LQKENI. The CDR3 has 15 residues. Trimming took off 3 bases at V and 3 bases at J, with 13 bases between the two ends. CDR3 protein: CASSPPGLLTDTQYF. Here the CDR3 DNA reads TGTGCCAGCTCACCGCCCGGGCTTTTGACAGATACGCAGTATTTT.

There are many counts of this clonotype. The rearrangement joins TRBV6-2 or TRBV6-3 to TRBJ1-2; D remains ambiguous. The CDR3 extends over 14 amino acids. The germline V gene encodes CDR1 MNHEY and CDR2 SVGEGT. V was clipped by 0 bases and J by 4 bases, with 9 bases between them. CDR3 region: CASSYSVGLYGYTF. The CDR3 coding sequence is TGTGCCAGCAGTTACTCGGTCGGGCTCTATGGCTACACCTTC.

This chain's CDR3 is CATSDLLTGELFF. For the CDR3, the DNA is TGTGCCACCAGTGACCTCCTCACCGGGGAGCTGTTTTTT. The V call is TRBV24-1, the J call TRBJ2-2; D is ambiguous. Looked up from germline, CDR1 is KGHDR and CDR2 is SFDVKD. Trimming cost V 4 bases and J 4 bases, with 6 bases left between them. The CDR3 is 13 amino acids.

The CDR3, as DNA: TGTGCCAGCAGGACCCTCAATGAGCAGTTCTTC. Protein: CASRTLNEQFF. The genes are TRBV5-5 and TRBJ2-1; D is unresolved. V lost 5 bases and J 6 bases, leaving 6 bases between the germline ends. The CDR3 contains 11 residues. The germline V gene has CDR1 SGHKS and CDR2 YYEKEE (reference sequence).

The J gene is TRBJ2-7, the V gene TRBV20-1; TRBD2 matches at 11 bases. The closer fit of TRBJ2-5 to the DNA end suggests the J call may be wrong. This CDR3 comprises 16 residues. Germline V lookup: CDR1 DFQATT, CDR2 SNEGSKA (reference sequence). The DNA of the CDR3 is TGCAGTGCTAGAGAGATCCTAGCGGGGGGCCGAGGGACCCAGTACTTC. The encoded protein is CSAREILAGGRGTQYF.

This clonotype was observed a few times. The V call is TRBV20-1, the J call TRBJ1-3; D remains ambiguous. Trimming removed 5 bases at V and 0 bases at J, with 11 bases between. This CDR3 has 14 amino acids. Germline values: CDR1 DFQATT, CDR2 SNEGSKA (reference sequence). Here the CDR3 DNA reads TGCAGTGCTCTCGGACTTGCCTCTGGAAACACCATATATTTT. As protein: CSALGLASGNTIYF.

The chain couples TRBV4-3 to TRBJ1-1; D unresolved. CDR1 is LGHNA, CDR2 YSLEER, per germline. The CDR3 length is 14 residues. V was cut by 0 bases and J by 5 bases, with 10 bases left in between. CDR3 sequence (DNA): TGCGCCAGCAGCCAAGAGTGGGAGACTACTGAAGCTTTCTTT. Translation: CASSQEWETTEAFF.

This chain links TRBV28 with TRBJ1-1, with 9 bases matching TRBD1. The CDR3 is 15 amino acids. V trimming: 5 bases; J trimming: 5 bases; junction bases outside the gene matches: 9. Germline assignment: CDR1 MDHEN and CDR2 SYDVKM. The CDR3 bases are TGTGCCAGCAGTCACTCGGACAGGGGAAGGACTGAAGCTTTCTTT. Its protein product is CASSHSDRGRTEAFF.

This clonotype was observed a few times. The chain links TRBV20-1 to TRBJ1-2; 9 bases match TRBD1. V shed 2 bases, J shed 6 bases, and the junction held 7 bases outside the gene matches. The CDR3 is made up of 14 amino acids. Germline CDR1 is DFQATT and CDR2 is SNEGSKA (reference sequence). CDR3 residues: CSARKQGAPDGYTF. The CDR3 DNA is TGCAGTGCTAGAAAACAGGGGGCGCCGGATGGCTACACCTTC.

A few counts support this clonotype. V is TRBV20-1 and J is TRBJ2-2; D remains ambiguous. The ends were cut back, 0 bases at V and 7 bases at J, with 18 bases in the middle. There are 16 residues in the CDR3. Germline V gives CDR1 DFQATT, CDR2 SNEGSKA (reference sequence). CDR3 nucleotide sequence: TGCAGTGCTAGAGATCGAATCACAACGTTGAGCGGGGAGCTGTTTTTT. This encodes CSARDRITTLSGELFF.